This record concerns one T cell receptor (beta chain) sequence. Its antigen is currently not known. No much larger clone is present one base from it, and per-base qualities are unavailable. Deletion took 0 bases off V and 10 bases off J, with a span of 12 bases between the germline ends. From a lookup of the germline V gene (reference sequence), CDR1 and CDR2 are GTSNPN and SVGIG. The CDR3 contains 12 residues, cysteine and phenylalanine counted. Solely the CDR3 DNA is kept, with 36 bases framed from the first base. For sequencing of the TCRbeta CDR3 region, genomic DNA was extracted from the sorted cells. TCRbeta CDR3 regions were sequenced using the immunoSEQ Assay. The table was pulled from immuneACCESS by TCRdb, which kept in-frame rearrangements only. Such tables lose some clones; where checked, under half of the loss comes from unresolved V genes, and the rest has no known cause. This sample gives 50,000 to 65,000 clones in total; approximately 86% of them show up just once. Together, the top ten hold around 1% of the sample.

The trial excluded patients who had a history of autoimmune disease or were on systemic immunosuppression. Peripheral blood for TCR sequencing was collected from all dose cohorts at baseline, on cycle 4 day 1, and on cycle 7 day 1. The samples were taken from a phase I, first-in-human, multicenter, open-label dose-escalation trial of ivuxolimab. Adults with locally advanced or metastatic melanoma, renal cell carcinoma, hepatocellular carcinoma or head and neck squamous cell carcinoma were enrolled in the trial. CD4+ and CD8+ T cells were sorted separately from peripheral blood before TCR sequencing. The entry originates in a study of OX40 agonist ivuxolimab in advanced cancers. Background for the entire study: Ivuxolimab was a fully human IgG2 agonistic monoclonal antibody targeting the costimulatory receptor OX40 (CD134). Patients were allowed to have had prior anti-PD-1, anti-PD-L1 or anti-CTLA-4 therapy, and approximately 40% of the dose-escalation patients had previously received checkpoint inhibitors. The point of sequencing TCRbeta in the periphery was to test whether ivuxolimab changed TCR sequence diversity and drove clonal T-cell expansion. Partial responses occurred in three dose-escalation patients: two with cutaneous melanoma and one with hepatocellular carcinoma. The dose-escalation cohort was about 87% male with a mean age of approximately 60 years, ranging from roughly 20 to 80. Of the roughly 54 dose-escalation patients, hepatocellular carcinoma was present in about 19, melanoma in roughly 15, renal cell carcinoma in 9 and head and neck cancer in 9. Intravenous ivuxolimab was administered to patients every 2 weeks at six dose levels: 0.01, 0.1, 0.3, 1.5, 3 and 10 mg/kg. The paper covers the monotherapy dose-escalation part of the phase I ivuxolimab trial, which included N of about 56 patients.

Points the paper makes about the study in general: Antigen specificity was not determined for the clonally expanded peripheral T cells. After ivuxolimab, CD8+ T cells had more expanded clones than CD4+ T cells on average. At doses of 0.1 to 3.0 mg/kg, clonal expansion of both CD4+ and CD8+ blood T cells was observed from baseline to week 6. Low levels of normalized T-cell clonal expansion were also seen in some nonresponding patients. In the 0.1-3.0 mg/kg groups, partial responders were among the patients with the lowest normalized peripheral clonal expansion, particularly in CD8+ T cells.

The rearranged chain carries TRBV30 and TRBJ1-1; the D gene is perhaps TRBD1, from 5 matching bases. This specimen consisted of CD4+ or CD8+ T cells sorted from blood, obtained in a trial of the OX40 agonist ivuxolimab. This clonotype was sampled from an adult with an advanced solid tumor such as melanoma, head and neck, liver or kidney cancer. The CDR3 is CAWSVGALGAFF. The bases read TGTGCCTGGAGTGTCGGGGCCTTGGGAGCTTTCTTT.